One sample yielded the 4 T cell receptor beta chains listed below, sequenced in a study of human T cells and chemical hapten exposure. TCRdb reprocessed the RACE reads with MiXCR, giving one entry per CDR3 protein. The repertoire consists of 84,000 or so distinct CDR3 sequences, with 7.5% to 9.5% occurring once and the leading ten covering just over 2.5%. Specified time point: pre-sensitization, week 0. Treatment reported: therapeutic diphenylcyclopropenone sensitization with weekly scalp DPC. The sequences come from whole blood, collected in connection with sensitization to the hapten diphenylcyclopropenone (DPC). All receptors come from a man aged 35 to 55 with alopecia areata. Some clones in this sample may be carry-over from other donors' samples.

This clonotype was counted only a few times. J is TRBJ2-5 and V is TRBV3-1; 8 bases are a match to TRBD2. This CDR3 has 15 residues. Germline V CDR1 and CDR2: LGHDT, YNNKEL (reference sequence). Losses at the gene ends were 0 bases for V and 4 bases for J; bases not matched to a gene: 4. In DNA form, the CDR3 reads TGTGCCAGCAGCCAAGATGGGCTAGCGGGAGAGACCCAGTACTTC. Translation: CASSQDGLAGETQYF.

CDR3 DNA sequence: TGTGCCAGCAGCTGGCAGTCGGGGGGGGGCACAGATACGCAGTATTTT. This encodes CASSWQSGGGTDTQYF. The genes are TRBV7-9 and TRBJ2-3; 8 nucleotides line up with TRBD2. The J segment lost 1 base and the V segment lost 4 bases, leaving 7 bases of the junction unmatched. This CDR3 spans 16 amino acids. The germline CDR1 and CDR2 sequences are SEHNR and FQNEAQ (reference sequence).

The V call is TRBV7-9, the J call TRBJ2-5, with TRBD2 identical over 13 bases. The CDR3 runs 16 residues. Germline V gene data show CDR1 as SEHNR and CDR2 as FQNEAQ (reference sequence). V trimming: 4 bases; J trimming: 5 bases; junction bases outside the gene matches: 7. For the CDR3, the DNA is TGTGCCAGCAGCTCACTAGCGGGAGGGCCGACGGAGACCCAGTACTTC. Translated: CASSSLAGGPTETQYF.

This clonotype was recorded a few times. The chain has TRBV6-1 and TRBJ2-7, with 8 bases identical to TRBD2. This CDR3 region has 15 residues. Trimming cost V 3 bases and J 3 bases; bases outside gene matches: 7. Per germline, CDR1 MNHNS and CDR2 SASEGT. CDR3 protein: CASSDGTRGFYEQYF. The CDR3 DNA sequence: TGTGCCAGCAGTGATGGGACTAGGGGTTTCTACGAGCAGTACTTC.